These T cell receptor beta chains were read from a single sample in a study of blood T cells in healthy people across ages. TCRdb itself ran the 5' RACE reads through MiXCR, one entry per CDR3 protein. The table has around 780,000 distinct CDR3 sequences, around 24% seen once. These data were also reused for a study on T cells of mothers and their children.

Sequencing used blood. All receptors come from a boy younger than 18 in good health. Each CDR3 is given with its conserved first and last residue. D genes are given only for firm matches. The listing skips clone size in some rows; elsewhere it reads once, few, many or a size class.

V gene	clone size	D gene	J gene	CDR3 DNA	CDR3 protein
TRBV20-1	few	.	TRBJ1-2	TGCAGTGCTATTCCGCCCGGGCCGGGATATGTGTATGGCTACACCTTC	CSAIPPGPGYVYGYTF
TRBV4-2	few	TRBD2	TRBJ2-7	TGTGCCAGCAGCCCAGGGACTAGTCTCCACTACGAGCAGTACTTC	CASSPGTSLHYEQYF
TRBV5-1	.	.	TRBJ1-4	TGCGCCAGCAGCTTGTCTATCGGGGGCCAGGGGGAAAAACTGTTTTTT	CASSLSIGGQGEKLFF
TRBV2	few	.	TRBJ1-4	TGTGCCAGCAGTGGGACAGCCGGTCTTAATGAAAAACTGTTTTTT	CASSGTAGLNEKLFF
TRBV5-5	.	.	TRBJ1-6	TGTGCCAGCAGAGGCAGGGGTAATTCACCCCCCCACTTT	CASRGRGNSPPHF
TRBV5-1	few	TRBD1	TRBJ2-7	TGCGCCAGCAGCTTCGGGACAGGGTTCTACGAGCAGTACTTC	CASSFGTGFYEQYF
TRBV7-2	.	.	TRBJ2-7	TGTGCCAGCAGCCTAAGGTCCGAAAACTCCTACGAGCAGTACTTC	CASSLRSENSYEQYF
TRBV7-3	.	.	TRBJ1-6	TGTGCCAGCAGCTTACTGGGGGGCGGTTCACCCCTCCACTTT	CASSLLGGGSPLHF
TRBV7-9	.	.	TRBJ2-1	TGTGCCAGCAGCATCACGGGGGCCGGGAATGAGCAGTTCTTC	CASSITGAGNEQFF
TRBV6-2/TRBV6-3	.	.	TRBJ2-7	TGTGCCAGCAGTTACTCGCAGCCAGGCAGGGGTTCCGAGCAGTACTTC	CASSYSQPGRGSEQYF
TRBV6-6	few	.	TRBJ2-1	TGTGCCAGCAGCCCCCAGGGGGGAGGGAATGAGCAGTTCTTC	CASSPQGGGNEQFF
TRBV7-3	few	.	TRBJ2-5	TGTGCCAGCAGCTTAATGGGGCCCTCGGGAACCCAGTACTTC	CASSLMGPSGTQYF
TRBV7-6	.	TRBD2	TRBJ2-5	TGTGCTAGCAGCTTATTCCGGGGGGGGAAGACCCAGTACTTC	CASSLFRGGKTQYF
TRBV7-3	.	TRBD2	TRBJ2-1	TGTGCCAGCAGCTCATTAGCGGGGGTTCCCAATGAGCAGTTCTTC	CASSSLAGVPNEQFF
TRBV7-6	few	TRBD2	TRBJ2-5	TGTGCCAGCAGCTTAGTACCACGGGGCGGGGGGCCCGCAGAGACCCAGTACTTC	CASSLVPRGGGPAETQYF
TRBV7-9	.	.	TRBJ1-6	TGTGCCAGCAGCTTAAAGGGGGGTAATTCACCCCTCCACTTT	CASSLKGGNSPLHF
TRBV3-1	few	.	TRBJ2-5	TGTGCCAGCAGCCAAGATCAGCGGGCAGGAGAGACCCAGTACTTC	CASSQDQRAGETQYF
TRBV12-3/TRBV12-4	.	.	TRBJ1-1	TGTGCCGGCAGTAAGGGGGTAGCCATGAACACTGAAGCTTTCTTT	CAGSKGVAMNTEAFF
TRBV9	few	.	TRBJ2-1	TGTGCCAGCAGCCAACCCGCGGAGGGGTCCTACAATGAGCAGTTCTTC	CASSQPAEGSYNEQFF
TRBV7-8	.	.	TRBJ1-5	TGTGCCAGCAGCTTAGTCCGGTGGGAGCCCCAGCATTTT	CASSLVRWEPQHF